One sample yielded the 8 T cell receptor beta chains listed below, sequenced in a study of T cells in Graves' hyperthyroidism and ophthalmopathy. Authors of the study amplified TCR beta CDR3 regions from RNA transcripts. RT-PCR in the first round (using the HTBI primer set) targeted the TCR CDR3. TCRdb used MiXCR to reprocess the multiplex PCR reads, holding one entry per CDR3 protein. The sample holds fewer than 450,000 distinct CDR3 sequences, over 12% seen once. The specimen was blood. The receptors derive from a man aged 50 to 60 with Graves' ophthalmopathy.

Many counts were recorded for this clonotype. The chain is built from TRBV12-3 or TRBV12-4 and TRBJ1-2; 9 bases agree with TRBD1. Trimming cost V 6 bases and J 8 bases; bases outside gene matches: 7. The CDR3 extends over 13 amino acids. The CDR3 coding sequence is TGTGCCAGCAGGGTTGGGACAGGGCTCGGCTACACCTTC. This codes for CASRVGTGLGYTF.

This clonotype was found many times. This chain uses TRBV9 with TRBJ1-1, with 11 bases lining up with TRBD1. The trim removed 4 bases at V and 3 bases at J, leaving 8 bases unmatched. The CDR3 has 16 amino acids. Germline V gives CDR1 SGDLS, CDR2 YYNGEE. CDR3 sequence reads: CASSTGPGQGDTEAFF. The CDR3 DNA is TGTGCCAGCAGCACTGGTCCGGGACAGGGGGACACTGAAGCTTTCTTT.

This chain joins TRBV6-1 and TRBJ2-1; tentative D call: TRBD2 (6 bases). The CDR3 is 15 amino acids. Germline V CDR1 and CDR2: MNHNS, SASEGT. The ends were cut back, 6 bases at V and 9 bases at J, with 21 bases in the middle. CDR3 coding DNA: TGTGCCAGCAGAGGTAGCGGAAGCGGCCTAGGTGAGCAGTTCTTC. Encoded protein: CASRGSGSGLGEQFF.

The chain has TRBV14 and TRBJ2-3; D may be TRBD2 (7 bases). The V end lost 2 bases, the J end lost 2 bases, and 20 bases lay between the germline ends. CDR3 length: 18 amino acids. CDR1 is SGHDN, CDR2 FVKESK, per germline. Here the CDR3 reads CASSQSPFWGGPTDTQYF. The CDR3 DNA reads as TGTGCCAGCAGCCAAAGCCCTTTTTGGGGGGGCCCCACAGATACGCAGTATTTT.

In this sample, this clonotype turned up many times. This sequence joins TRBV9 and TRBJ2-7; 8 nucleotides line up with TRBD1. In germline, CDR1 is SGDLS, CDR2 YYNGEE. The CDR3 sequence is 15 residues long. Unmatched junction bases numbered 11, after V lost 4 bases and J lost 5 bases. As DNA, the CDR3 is TGTGCCAGCAGCAGTATTGGACAGGGTTTGGACGAGCAGTACTTC. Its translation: CASSSIGQGLDEQYF.

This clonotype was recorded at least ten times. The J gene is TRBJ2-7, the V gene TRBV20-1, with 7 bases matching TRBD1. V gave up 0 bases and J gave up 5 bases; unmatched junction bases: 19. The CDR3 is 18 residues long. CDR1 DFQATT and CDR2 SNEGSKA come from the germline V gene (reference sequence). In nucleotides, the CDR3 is TGCAGTGCTAGAGATTCTGATTTTTGGACCACAGGGGAGAACGAGCAGTACTTC. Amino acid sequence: CSARDSDFWTTGENEQYF.

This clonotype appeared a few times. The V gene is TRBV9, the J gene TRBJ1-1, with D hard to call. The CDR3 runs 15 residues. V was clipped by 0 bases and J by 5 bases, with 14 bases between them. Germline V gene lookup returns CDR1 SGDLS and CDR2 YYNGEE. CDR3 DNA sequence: TGTGCCAGCAGCGTAGCGCGGGAGTACGGGACTGAAGCTTTCTTT. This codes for CASSVAREYGTEAFF.

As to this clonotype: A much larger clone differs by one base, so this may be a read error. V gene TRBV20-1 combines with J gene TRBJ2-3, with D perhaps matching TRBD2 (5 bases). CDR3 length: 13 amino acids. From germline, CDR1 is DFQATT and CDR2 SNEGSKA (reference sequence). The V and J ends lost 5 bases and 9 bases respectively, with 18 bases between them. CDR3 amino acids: CSASLIPGKTQYF. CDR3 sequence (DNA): TGCAGTGCTTCCCTCATTCCCGGGAAGACGCAGTATTTT.